These T cell receptor beta chains were read from a single sample in a study of blood T cell repertoires in COVID-19. The table came from immunoSEQ multiplex PCR; TCRdb's copy has only in-frame clones and leaves some out. The sample lists approximately 200,000 clones; around 75% were seen once. Sequenced material: peripheral blood. The receptors come from a woman in her forties with COVID-19, enrolled during active disease. CDR3s include the opening cysteine and the closing phenylalanine or tryptophan.

J gene | V gene | CDR3 protein
TRBJ2-7 | TRBV27 | CASSLGTGPEQYF
TRBJ1-4 | TRBV7-9 | CASSRSETNEKLFF
TRBJ1-1 | TRBV18 | CASSPPGSEAFF
TRBJ1-1 | TRBV3-1/TRBV3-2 | CASRHRYGAAATEAFF
TRBJ1-6 | TRBV29-1 | CSVGDSGSPLHF
TRBJ2-5 | TRBV3-1/TRBV3-2 | CASSPPGLAKETQYF
TRBJ2-3 | TRBV2 | CASSDPGLAGGDTQYF
TRBJ2-7 | TRBV7-6 | CASSSGQDYEQYF
TRBJ1-4 | TRBV7-6 | CASSLAQRGEKLFF
TRBJ1-1 | TRBV9 | CASSATGLNTEAFF
TRBJ2-7 | TRBV5-1 | CASSSGGGAPYEQYF
TRBJ2-5 | TRBV11-2 | CASSSGLQRETQYF
TRBJ1-3 | TRBV13 | CASSFGGGPSSGNTIYF
TRBJ2-2 | TRBV4-2 | CASSQESSQLITGELFF
TRBJ2-1 | TRBV27 | CASSYRTSGNEQFF
TRBJ2-7 | TRBV27 | CASSTRQKFTSYEQYF
TRBJ1-6 | TRBV7-9 | CASSSKGSPNSPLHF
TRBJ1-2 | TRBV30 | CAWSDYNYGYTF
TRBJ2-7 | TRBV5-1 | CASSLTSELYEQYF
TRBJ1-3 | TRBV7-2 | CASSPGNLRNTIYF
TRBJ2-2 | TRBV19 | CASTNTGELFF
TRBJ1-1 | TRBV5-1 | CASSLVRVTGSEAFF
TRBJ1-1 | TRBV3-1/TRBV3-2 | CASSQAGTGGEAFF
TRBJ2-2 | TRBV2 | CASRRTSLTGELFF
TRBJ2-7 | TRBV10-3 | CAISGARNYEQYF
TRBJ1-6 | TRBV10-3 | CAISETRTGVGSPLHF
TRBJ2-7 | TRBV3-1/TRBV3-2 | CASSHTSSYEQYF
TRBJ2-5 | TRBV7-2 | CASSFGQGETQYF
TRBJ2-1 | TRBV7-3 | CASSPRLSSGDQQFF
TRBJ2-1 | TRBV30 | CAGSRWGSGDNEQFF
TRBJ2-5 | TRBV30 | CAWSIGGGNQETQYF
TRBJ1-3 | TRBV21-1 | CASSKGDCFSGNTIYF
TRBJ2-3 | TRBV5-1 | CASSGSGGWLGDTQYF
TRBJ1-1 | TRBV10-3 | CASKGVNTEAFF
TRBJ2-1 | TRBV19 | CASSGGNYNEQFF
TRBJ1-6 | TRBV19 | CASSTRRDVNSPLHF
TRBJ1-4 | TRBV5-1 | CASSSTTWTGSEKLFF
TRBJ2-1 | TRBV24-1 | CATSGIGGVDNEQFF
TRBJ2-1 | TRBV7-9 | CASSLHFTLASKEQFF